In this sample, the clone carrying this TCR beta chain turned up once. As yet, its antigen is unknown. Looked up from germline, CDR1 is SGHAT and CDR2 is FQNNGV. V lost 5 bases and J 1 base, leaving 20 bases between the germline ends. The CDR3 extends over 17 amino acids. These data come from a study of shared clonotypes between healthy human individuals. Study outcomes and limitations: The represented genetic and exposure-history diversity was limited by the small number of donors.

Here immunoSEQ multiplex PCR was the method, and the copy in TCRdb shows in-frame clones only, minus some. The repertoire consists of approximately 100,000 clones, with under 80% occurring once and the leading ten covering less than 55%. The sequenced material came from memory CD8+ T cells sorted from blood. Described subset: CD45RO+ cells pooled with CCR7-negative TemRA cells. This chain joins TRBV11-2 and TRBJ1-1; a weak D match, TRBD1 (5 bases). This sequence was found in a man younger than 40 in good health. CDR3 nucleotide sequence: TGTGCCAGCAGCCTAGGTCCAGGAACGGGGGAGAACACTGAAGCTTTCTTT. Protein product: CASSLGPGTGENTEAFF.